This T cell receptor (beta chain) was captured by sequencing in a study of T cells in Graves' hyperthyroidism and ophthalmopathy. Amplification yielded TCR beta CDR3 regions, with RNA transcripts as the source. The HTBI primer set drove a first-round RT-PCR of the TCR CDR3. Via MiXCR, TCRdb re-called the multiplex PCR reads, giving one row per CDR3 protein. Altogether 360,000 or so distinct CDR3 sequences are present, approximately 16% being singletons, with the ten largest covering roughly a fifth. Germline CDR1 reads MDHEN; CDR2 reads SYDVKM. With V trimmed by 8 bases and J by 3 bases, 7 bases remained unmatched. The CDR3 spans 13 residues. A remark on this clonotype: The final CDR3 position lacks the conserved phenylalanine or tryptophan, pointing to a likely read error.

Each 10 ml fresh peripheral blood draw supplied the PBMCs. The J gene is TRBJ2-7, the V gene TRBV28, with TRBD2 matching 7 bases. Source material: blood. This receptor was identified in an older woman with Graves' ophthalmopathy. Here the CDR3 reads CASSRGGRYEQYL. The CDR3 DNA reads as TGTGCCAGCTCGCGCGGGGGACGCTACGAGCAGTACCTC.